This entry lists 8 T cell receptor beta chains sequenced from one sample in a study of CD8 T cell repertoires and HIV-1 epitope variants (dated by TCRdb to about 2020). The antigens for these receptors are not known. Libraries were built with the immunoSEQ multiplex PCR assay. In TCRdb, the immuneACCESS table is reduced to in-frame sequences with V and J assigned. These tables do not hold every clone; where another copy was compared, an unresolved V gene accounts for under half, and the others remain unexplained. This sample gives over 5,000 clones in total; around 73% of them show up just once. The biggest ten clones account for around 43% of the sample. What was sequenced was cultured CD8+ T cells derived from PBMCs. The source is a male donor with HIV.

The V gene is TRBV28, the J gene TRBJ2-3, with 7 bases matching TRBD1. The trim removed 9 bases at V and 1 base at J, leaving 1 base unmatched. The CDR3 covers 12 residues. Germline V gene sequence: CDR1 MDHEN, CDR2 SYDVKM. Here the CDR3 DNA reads TGTGCCAGTGGACAGGGCACAGATACGCAGTATTTT. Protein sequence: CASGQGTDTQYF.

CDR3 amino acids: CASSLPSSGTTVEGNIQYF. CDR3 DNA sequence: TGTGCCAGCAGTTTACCCTCTTCTGGGACTACAGTAGAGGGAAACATTCAGTACTTC. The chain recombines TRBV28 with TRBJ2-4, with TRBD2 matching over 7 bases. V lost 2 bases and J lost 6; bases outside the gene matches: 19. This CDR3 region has 19 residues. Germline CDR1 and CDR2: MDHEN and SYDVKM. The full variable domain, in which reference TRBV28 and TRBJ2-4 provide the parts outside the CDR3, is DVKVTQSSRYLVKRTGEKVFLECVQDMDHENMFWYRQDPGLGLRLIYFSYDVKMKEKGDIPEGYSVSREKKERFSLILESASTNQTSMYLCASSLPSSGTTVEGNIQYFGAGTRLSVL.

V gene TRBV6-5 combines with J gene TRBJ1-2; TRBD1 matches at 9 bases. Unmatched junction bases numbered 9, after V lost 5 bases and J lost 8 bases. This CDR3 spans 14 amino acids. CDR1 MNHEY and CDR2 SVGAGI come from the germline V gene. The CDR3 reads CASSVGQGPLGYTF. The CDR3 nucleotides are TGTGCCAGCAGTGTTGGACAGGGGCCCTTAGGCTACACCTTC.

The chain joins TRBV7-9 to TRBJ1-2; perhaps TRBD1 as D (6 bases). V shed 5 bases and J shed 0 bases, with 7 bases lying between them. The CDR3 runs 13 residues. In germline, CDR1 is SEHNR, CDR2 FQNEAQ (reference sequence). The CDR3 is CASSRQANYGYTF. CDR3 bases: TGTGCCAGCAGCCGACAGGCTAACTATGGCTACACCTTC.

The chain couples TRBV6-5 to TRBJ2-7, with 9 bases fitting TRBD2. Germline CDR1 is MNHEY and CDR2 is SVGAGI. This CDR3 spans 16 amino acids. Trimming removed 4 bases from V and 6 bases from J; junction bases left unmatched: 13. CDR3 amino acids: CASSSPVGSGGAEQYF. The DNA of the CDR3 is TGTGCCAGCAGTTCGCCGGTGGGTAGCGGGGGTGCCGAGCAGTACTTC.

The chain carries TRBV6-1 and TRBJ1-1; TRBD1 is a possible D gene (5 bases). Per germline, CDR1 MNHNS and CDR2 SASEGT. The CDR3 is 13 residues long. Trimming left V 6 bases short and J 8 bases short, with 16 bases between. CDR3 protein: CASSSPGTIEAFF. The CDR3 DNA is TGTGCCAGCAGCTCTCCCGGGACTATAGAAGCTTTCTTT.

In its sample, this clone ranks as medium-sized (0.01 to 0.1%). In DNA form, the CDR3 reads TGTGCCAGCAGCTTCCTAACACCTCAAGAGACCCAGTACTTC. Protein product: CASSFLTPQETQYF. The chain recombines TRBV5-6 with TRBJ2-5; no firm D call. From germline, CDR1 is SGHDT and CDR2 YYEEEE. The CDR3 extends over 14 amino acids. V lost 2 bases, J lost 2 bases, and 10 bases lay in between.

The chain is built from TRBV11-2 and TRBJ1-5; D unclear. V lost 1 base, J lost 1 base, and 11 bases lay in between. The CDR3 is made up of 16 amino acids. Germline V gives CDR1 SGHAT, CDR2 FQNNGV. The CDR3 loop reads CASSLAPAASNQPQHF. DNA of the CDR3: TGTGCCAGCAGCTTAGCCCCGGCGGCGAGCAATCAGCCCCAGCATTTT.